This T cell receptor beta chain is drawn from a study of T cell repertoires in cytomegalovirus infection. Study context: Based on public TCR beta signatures, there were indications of CMV infection and of a matching HLA type. Study-wide results and limits: There were HLA-C-restricted CMV-specific TCR beta clonotypes dominating the ex vivo response. The study identified carriers of CMV plus the relevant HLA from cumulative public TCR beta family frequency.

There are many counts of this clonotype. Its target is not known. TCRdb reprocessed the reads via MiXCR and lists one record per CDR3 protein. The data contain about 300,000 distinct CDR3 sequences, about 9.2% of them singletons. This receptor was identified in a human donor in good health (CMV status not recorded). Some clones in this sample may be carry-over from other donors' samples. The specimen was PBMCs.

This chain's CDR3 is CASSLQGYSNQPQHF. CDR3 coding DNA: TGTGCCAGCAGCTTACAGGGTTATAGCAATCAGCCCCAGCATTTT. This sequence joins TRBV7-2 and TRBJ1-5, with D possibly TRBD1 on 5 matching bases. CDR3 length: 15 amino acids. Germline V gene data show CDR1 as SGHTA and CDR2 as FQGNSA. V lost 2 bases, J lost 0 bases, and 8 bases lay in between.